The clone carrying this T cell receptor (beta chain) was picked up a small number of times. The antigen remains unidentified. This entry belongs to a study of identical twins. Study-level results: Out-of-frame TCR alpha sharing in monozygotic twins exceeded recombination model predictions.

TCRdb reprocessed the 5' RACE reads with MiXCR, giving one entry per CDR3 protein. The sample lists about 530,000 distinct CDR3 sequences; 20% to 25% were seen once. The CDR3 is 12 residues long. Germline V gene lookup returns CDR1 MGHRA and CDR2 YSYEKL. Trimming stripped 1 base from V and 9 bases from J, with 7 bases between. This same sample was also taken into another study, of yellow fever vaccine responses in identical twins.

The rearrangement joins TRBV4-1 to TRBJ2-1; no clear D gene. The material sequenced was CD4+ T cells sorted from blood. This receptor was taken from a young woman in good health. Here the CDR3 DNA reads TGCGCCAGCAGCCAAGTTGTGGGTGAGCAGTTCTTC. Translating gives CASSQVVGEQFF.